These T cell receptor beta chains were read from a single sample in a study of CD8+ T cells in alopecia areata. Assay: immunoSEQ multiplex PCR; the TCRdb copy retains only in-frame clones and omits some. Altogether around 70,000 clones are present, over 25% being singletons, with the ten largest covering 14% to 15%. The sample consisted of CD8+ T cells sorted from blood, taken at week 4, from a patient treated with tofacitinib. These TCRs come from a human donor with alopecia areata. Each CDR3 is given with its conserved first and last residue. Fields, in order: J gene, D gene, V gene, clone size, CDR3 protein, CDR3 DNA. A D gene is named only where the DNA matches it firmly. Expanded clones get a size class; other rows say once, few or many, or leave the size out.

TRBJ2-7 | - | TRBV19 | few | CASSIVGAAGEQYF | TGTGCCAGTAGTATCGTAGGGGCGGCGGGGGAGCAGTACTTC
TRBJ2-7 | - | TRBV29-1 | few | CSVNRAGSYEQYF | TGCAGCGTGAACAGGGCAGGCTCCTACGAGCAGTACTTC
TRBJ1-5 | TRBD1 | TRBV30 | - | CAWSVPYDRGVFNQPQHF | TGTGCCTGGAGTGTACCCTATGACAGGGGGGTTTTCAATCAGCCCCAGCATTTT
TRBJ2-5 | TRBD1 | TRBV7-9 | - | CASSLASGTGEGETQYF | TGTGCCAGCAGCTTAGCCTCCGGGACAGGCGAAGGAGAGACCCAGTACTTC
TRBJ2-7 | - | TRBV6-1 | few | CASRDVYPPHEQYF | TGTGCCAGCAGAGACGTATATCCCCCCCACGAGCAGTACTTC
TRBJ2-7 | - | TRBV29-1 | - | CSVVGADYEQYF | TGCAGCGTTGTGGGCGCCGACTACGAGCAGTACTTC
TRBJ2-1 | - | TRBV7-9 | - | CASSLALENNEQFF | TGTGCCAGCAGCTTAGCCCTAGAGAACAATGAGCAGTTCTTC
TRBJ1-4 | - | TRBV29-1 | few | CSVEEQGGEKLFF | TGCAGCGTTGAAGAACAGGGTGGTGAAAAACTGTTTTTT
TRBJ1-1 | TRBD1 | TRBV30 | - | CAWSLQYDRGTTEAFF | TGTGCCTGGAGTCTCCAATATGACAGGGGGACAACTGAAGCTTTCTTT
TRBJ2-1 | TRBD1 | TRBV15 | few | CATSSRIIEQGTRYNNEQFF | TGTGCCACCAGCAGCCGAATTATCGAACAGGGGACCAGATATAACAATGAGCAGTTCTTC
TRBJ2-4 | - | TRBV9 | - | CASSRRDVQYF | TGTGCCAGCAGCCGCCGGGACGTACAGTACTTC